Below are 21 T cell receptor beta chains sequenced from a single sample in a study of blood T cells in healthy people across ages. The second PCR ran about 7 to 12 cycles with a sample-barcoded 5' primer and J-beta primers. TCRdb processed the 5' RACE reads anew with MiXCR; each CDR3 protein has one entry. The data show approximately 1.5 million distinct CDR3 sequences, less than 45% seen once. Specimen: blood. Every receptor here comes from a woman aged 18-29 years in good health.

This clonotype came up once. The gene calls are TRBV5-1 and TRBJ1-1, with no clear D. Per germline, CDR1 SGHRS and CDR2 YFSETQ. The germline V and J ends were trimmed by 3 bases and 5 bases, with 26 bases remaining between them. The CDR3 is 18 residues long. CDR3 sequence reads: CASSSKLKGREEVTEAFF. In DNA form, the CDR3 reads TGCGCCAGCAGCTCAAAACTTAAAGGCCGGGAGGAGGTGACTGAAGCTTTCTTT.

This clonotype was counted a few times. The chain carries TRBV6-5 and TRBJ1-2; no definite D call. V shed 9 bases and J shed 2 bases, with 13 bases lying between them. This CDR3 has 13 residues. Germline values: CDR1 MNHEY, CDR2 SVGAGI. CDR3 residues: CASGHQANYGYTF. CDR3 bases: TGTGCCAGTGGGCACCAGGCCAACTATGGCTACACCTTC.

The genes are TRBV6-5 and TRBJ2-3; 11 bases fit TRBD2. The V gene end was trimmed by 2 bases and the J gene end by 1 base; junction bases not matched to a gene: 2. Germline V gives CDR1 MNHEY, CDR2 SVGAGI. The CDR3 length is 16 residues. The CDR3 DNA reads TGTGCCAGCAGTTACCTGGGACTAGCGGGCACAGATACGCAGTATTTT. This encodes CASSYLGLAGTDTQYF.

This rearrangement joins TRBV20-1 to TRBJ2-3, with 7 nucleotides matching TRBD1. Per germline, CDR1 DFQATT and CDR2 SNEGSKA (reference sequence). The V segment lost 6 bases and the J segment 3 bases; nucleotides outside the gene matches: 3. The CDR3 extends over 12 amino acids. CDR3 residues: CSAKGQTDTQYF. As DNA, the CDR3 is TGCAGTGCAAAGGGACAGACAGATACGCAGTATTTT.

Note on this clonotype: This may be a read error, as it is one base from a much larger clone. The chain employs TRBV13 and TRBJ1-2; no reliable D call. The germline gives CDR1 PRHDT, CDR2 FYEKMQ (reference sequence). Trimming cost V 2 bases and J 2 bases, with 3 bases left between them. The CDR3 covers 12 residues. The CDR3 coding sequence is TGTGCCAGCAGCTTATGCAACTATGGCTACACCTTC. Its translation: CASSLCNYGYTF.

This clonotype was observed a few times. This chain connects TRBV7-9 to TRBJ2-3; TRBD1 matches 8 bases. Losses at the gene ends were 5 bases for V and 5 bases for J; bases not matched to a gene: 15. Per germline, CDR1 SEHNR and CDR2 FQNEAQ (reference sequence). The length of the CDR3 is 17 residues. CDR3 in DNA: TGTGCCAGCAGCCTAATACGGACAGGGCCTCTGGGAGATACGCAGTATTTT. Protein product: CASSLIRTGPLGDTQYF.

V gene TRBV6-6 combines with J gene TRBJ2-7, with D perhaps TRBD2 (6 bases). The CDR3 extends over 14 amino acids. The germline gives CDR1 MNHNY, CDR2 SVGAGI (reference sequence). Trimming removed 2 bases at V and 2 bases at J, with 10 bases between. CDR3 region: CASSYGTSTYEQYF. The CDR3, as DNA: TGTGCCAGCAGTTACGGGACTTCGACCTACGAGCAGTACTTC.

The rearrangement joins TRBV12-3 or TRBV12-4 to TRBJ1-5; D is unresolved. This CDR3 contains 16 residues. V lost 6 bases and J 6 bases, leaving 21 bases between the germline ends. The CDR3, as DNA: TGTGCCAGCAGCGGGAGTTTAGTTGTATTTGGTCAGCCCCAGCATTTT. It specifies CASSGSLVVFGQPQHF.

V gene TRBV27 combines with J gene TRBJ1-3; D unresolved. The CDR3 is 14 amino acids. The germline gives CDR1 MNHEY, CDR2 SMNVEV (reference sequence). V was shortened by 3 bases and J by 4 bases, with 10 bases between the two germline ends. CDR3 DNA: TGTGCCAGCAGTTTCTCTGGGTACGGAAACACCATATATTTT. Protein sequence: CASSFSGYGNTIYF.

In this sample, this clonotype turned up many times. This chain links TRBV12-3 or TRBV12-4 with TRBJ2-3; D gene unclear. CDR3 length: 13 residues. Trimming cost V 4 bases and J 3 bases, with 8 bases left between them. CDR3 protein: CASSSLTTDTQYF. The CDR3, as DNA: TGTGCCAGCAGTTCCCTCACTACAGATACGCAGTATTTT.

As regards this clonotype: The junction departs from the called germline gene at one end, perhaps through a read error. The chain couples TRBV4-3 to TRBJ2-1; TRBD2 aligns across 10 bases. Germline V gene sequence: CDR1 LGHNA, CDR2 YSLEER. The CDR3 totals 16 residues. CDR3 in amino acids: CARSQVLLAGNNEQFF. CDR3 DNA: TGCGCCAGAAGCCAAGTCCTACTAGCGGGAAACAATGAGCAGTTCTTC.

The rearrangement joins TRBV7-2 to TRBJ2-2; D uncertain. The germline V gene has CDR1 SGHTA and CDR2 FQGNSA. The CDR3 totals 13 residues. The V end lost 5 bases, the J end lost 6 bases, and 10 bases lay between the germline ends. CDR3 loop: CASSPSNSGELFF. The CDR3 DNA reads TGTGCCAGCAGCCCCTCAAATTCCGGGGAGCTGTTTTTT.

The chain uses TRBV7-3 and TRBJ2-1; the D call may be TRBD1 or TRBD2 (6 bases each). V lost 2 bases to trimming and J lost 7 bases, with 15 bases between them. The CDR3 spans 15 residues. CDR1 SGHTA and CDR2 FQGTGA come from the germline V gene. Here the CDR3 reads CASSLVGGGQNEQFF. As DNA, the CDR3 is TGTGCCAGCAGCTTAGTGGGTGGGGGGCAGAATGAGCAGTTCTTC.

This chain uses TRBV29-1 with TRBJ1-3; a possible D gene is TRBD1 (5 bases). Germline V gene data show CDR1 as SQVTM and CDR2 as ANQGSEA. The V and J ends lost 3 bases and 2 bases respectively, with 8 bases between them. This CDR3 has 13 residues. CDR3 amino acids: CSVDGRAGNTIYF. CDR3 in DNA: TGCAGCGTTGACGGCAGGGCTGGAAACACCATATATTTT.

The chain uses TRBV6-6 and TRBJ2-7, with TRBD1 matching over 11 bases. Germline V gene lookup returns CDR1 MNHNY and CDR2 SVGAGI (reference sequence). V dropped 0 bases and J dropped 5; count of bases not matched to a gene: 9. The CDR3 consists of 17 residues. The CDR3 loop reads CASSYSNSGTGGDEQYF. The CDR3 DNA follows: TGTGCCAGCAGTTACTCCAACTCCGGGACAGGGGGGGACGAGCAGTACTTC.

This chain connects TRBV7-2 to TRBJ2-5, with 11 nucleotides matching TRBD2. The V segment lost 7 bases and the J segment 11 bases; nucleotides outside the gene matches: 12. CDR1 and CDR2 (germline): SGHTA, FQGNSA. There are 14 residues in the CDR3. Here the CDR3 reads CASTASGGYNEQYF. The CDR3 DNA is TGTGCCAGCACCGCTAGCGGGGGGTACAATGAGCAGTACTTC. The full variable domain, completed using reference TRBV7-2 and TRBJ2-5, is GAGVSQSPSNKVTEKGKDVELRCDPISGHTALYWYRQSLGQGLEFLIYFQGNSAPDKSGLPSDRFSAERTGGSVSTLTIQRTQQEDSAVYLCASTASGGYNEQYFGPGTRLLVL.

This clonotype was detected only a few times. The chain recombines TRBV6-6 with TRBJ1-5; 9 bases map to TRBD1. This CDR3 region has 16 residues. The J segment lost 5 bases and the V segment lost 2 bases, leaving 7 bases of the junction unmatched. CDR1 MNHNY and CDR2 SVGAGI come from the germline V gene (reference sequence). CDR3 sequence: CASSYAGQGRDQPQHF. The CDR3 DNA reads TGTGCCAGCAGTTACGCCGGACAGGGGAGGGATCAGCCCCAGCATTTT.

This chain links TRBV19 with TRBJ1-1, with 10 bases aligning to TRBD1. This CDR3 is built from 13 residues. From germline, CDR1 is LNHDA and CDR2 SQIVND (reference sequence). The ends lost 8 bases at V and 3 bases at J; junction bases unmatched: 3. The CDR3 nucleotides are TGTGCCAGTGGGGACAGGGGATACACTGAAGCTTTCTTT. This encodes CASGDRGYTEAFF.

This chain links TRBV6-2 or TRBV6-3 with TRBJ2-5; the D gene is possibly TRBD2 (6 bases). Trimming cost V 4 bases and J 2 bases, with 17 bases left between them. The CDR3 covers 16 residues. The germline V gene has CDR1 MNHEY and CDR2 SVGEGT. CDR3 protein: CASSSTGVGRQETQYF. The CDR3 DNA reads as TGTGCCAGCAGTTCCACGGGAGTAGGTCGGCAAGAGACCCAGTACTTC.

The gene calls are TRBV7-2 and TRBJ2-5; possible D gene TRBD1, 6 bases. Germline CDR1 reads SGHTA; CDR2 reads FQGNSA. The CDR3 extends over 16 amino acids. Trimming left V 1 base short and J 11 bases short, with 23 bases between. DNA for the CDR3: TGTGCCAGCAGCTTAGGGCGAGCTAACAGGGACAATGAGCAGTACTTC. This encodes CASSLGRANRDNEQYF.

This clonotype was seen a handful of times. The V gene is TRBV5-1, the J gene TRBJ2-5, with D perhaps matching TRBD2 (6 bases). CDR3 size: 14 residues. V lost 5 bases and J lost 11, with 22 bases in between. Germline lookup yields CDR1 SGHRS and CDR2 YFSETQ. The CDR3 here is CASRSVVAANEQYF. As DNA, the CDR3 is TGCGCCAGCAGGTCGGTGGTAGCGGCGAATGAGCAGTACTTC.